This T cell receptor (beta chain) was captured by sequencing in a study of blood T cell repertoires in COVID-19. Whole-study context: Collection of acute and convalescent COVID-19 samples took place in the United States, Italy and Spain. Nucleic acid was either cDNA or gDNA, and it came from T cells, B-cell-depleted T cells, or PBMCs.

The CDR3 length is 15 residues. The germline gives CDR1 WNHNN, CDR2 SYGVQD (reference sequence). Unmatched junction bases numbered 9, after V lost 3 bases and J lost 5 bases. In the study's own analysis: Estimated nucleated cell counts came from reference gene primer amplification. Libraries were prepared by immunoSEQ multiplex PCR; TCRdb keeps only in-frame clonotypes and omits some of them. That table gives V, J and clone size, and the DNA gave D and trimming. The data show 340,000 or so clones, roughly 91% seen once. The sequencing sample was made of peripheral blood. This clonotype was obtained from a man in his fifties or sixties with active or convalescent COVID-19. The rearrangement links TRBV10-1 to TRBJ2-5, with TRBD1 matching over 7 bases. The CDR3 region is CASSDNRGPGETQYF. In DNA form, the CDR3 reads TGCGCCAGCAGTGACAACAGGGGCCCCGGGGAGACCCAGTACTTC.